The next 8 T cell receptor beta chains were all read from a single sample in a study of T cell responses to AZD1222 COVID-19 vaccine. The table came from immunoSEQ multiplex PCR; TCRdb's copy has only in-frame clones and leaves some out. The sample lists around 170,000 clones; less than 95% were seen once. Source: peripheral blood, taken on day 0 of AZD1222 vaccination. These receptors were collected from an adult in good health.

This clone was seen at least ten times. This chain joins TRBV6-4 and TRBJ1-6; no reliable D call. CDR3 length: 14 residues. Trimming shortened V by 3 bases and J by 6 bases, and 9 bases separated the two germline ends. Germline CDR1 and CDR2: MRHNA and SNTAGT. The CDR3 sequence: CASSEEGSNSPLHF. The CDR3 DNA follows: TGTGCCAGCAGTGAAGAGGGAAGTAATTCACCCCTCCACTTT.

The chain recombines TRBV7-9 with TRBJ1-2; D perhaps matches TRBD1 (5 bases). The germline V and J ends were trimmed by 5 bases and 1 base, with 8 bases remaining between them. Looked up from germline, CDR1 is SEHNR and CDR2 is FQNEAQ (reference sequence). The CDR3 has 13 residues. The CDR3 DNA reads TGTGCCAGCAGCCCTGACAGTAACTATGGCTACACCTTC. This sequence encodes CASSPDSNYGYTF.

This clone has only one observation. The rearrangement links TRBV5-5 to TRBJ2-3; 13 bases match TRBD2. Germline trimming cut 5 bases from V and 0 bases from J; bases unmatched to any gene: 9. Germline V gene data show CDR1 as SGHKS and CDR2 as YYEKEE (reference sequence). This CDR3 region has 18 residues. The DNA for the CDR3 is TGTGCCAGCAGGACGGCGGGACTAGCGGGGCTGAGCACAGATACGCAGTATTTT. Its protein product is CASRTAGLAGLSTDTQYF.

The chain joins TRBV4-2 to TRBJ2-7; 11 bases are a match to TRBD2. V gave up 1 base and J gave up 0 bases; unmatched junction bases: 2. This CDR3 has 16 residues. CDR1 and CDR2 (germline): LGHNA, YNFKEQ. In DNA, the CDR3 is TGTGCCAGCAGCCAAGTAGGGACTAGCGGCTCCTACGAGCAGTACTTC. Its translation: CASSQVGTSGSYEQYF.

The chain couples TRBV28 to TRBJ1-1; D possibly corresponds to TRBD1 (5 bases). Trimming removed 1 base at V and 5 bases at J, with 23 bases between. The germline gives CDR1 MDHEN, CDR2 SYDVKM. This CDR3 has 18 amino acids. The CDR3 DNA reads as TGTGCCAGCAGTTTATACGGAGGACTTGGGGGTTGGGGGACTGAAGCTTTCTTT. Translated, it gives CASSLYGGLGGWGTEAFF. Combining the CDR3 with reference TRBV28 and TRBJ1-1 gives the whole variable domain DVKVTQSSRYLVKRTGEKVFLECVQDMDHENMFWYRQDPGLGLRLIYFSYDVKMKEKGDIPEGYSVSREKKERFSLILESASTNQTSMYLCASSLYGGLGGWGTEAFFGQGTRLTVV.

This chain joins TRBV11-2 and TRBJ2-7, with 10 bases identical to TRBD2. CDR1 is SGHAT, CDR2 FQNNGV, per germline. The CDR3 totals 14 residues. The V gene end was trimmed by 10 bases and the J gene end by 2 bases; junction bases not matched to a gene: 8. The CDR3 sequence: CATTLSGGAYEQYF. The CDR3 DNA follows: TGTGCCACAACCCTAAGCGGGGGGGCCTACGAGCAGTACTTC.

This chain connects TRBV7-9 to TRBJ1-2; 9 bases map to TRBD1. The CDR3 loop spans 13 amino acids. The V gene's germline CDR1 is SEHNR and CDR2 FQNEAQ (reference sequence). V gave up 1 base and J gave up 7 bases; unmatched junction bases: 1. CDR3 sequence reads: CASSLGTGAGYTF. The CDR3 nucleotides are TGTGCCAGCAGCTTAGGGACAGGGGCTGGCTACACCTTC.

V usage is TRBV6-5 and J usage is TRBJ1-3, with D possibly matching TRBD1 (6 bases). Germline V gene lookup returns CDR1 MNHEY and CDR2 SVGAGI. V was shortened by 2 bases and J by 1 base, with 9 bases between the two germline ends. This CDR3 has 15 amino acids. CDR3 in DNA: TGTGCCAGCAGTTACACAGGGTCTTCTGGAAACACCATATATTTT. This gives the protein CASSYTGSSGNTIYF.